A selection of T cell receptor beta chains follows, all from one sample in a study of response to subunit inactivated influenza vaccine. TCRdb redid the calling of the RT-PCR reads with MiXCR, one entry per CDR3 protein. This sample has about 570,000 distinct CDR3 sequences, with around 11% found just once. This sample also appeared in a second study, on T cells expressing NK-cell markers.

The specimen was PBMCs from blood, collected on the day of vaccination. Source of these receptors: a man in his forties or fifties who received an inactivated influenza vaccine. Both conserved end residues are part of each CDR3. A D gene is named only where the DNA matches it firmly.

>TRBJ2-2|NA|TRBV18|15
CASSPPGTPTGELFF
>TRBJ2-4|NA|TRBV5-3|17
CARSAEKEGEAKNIQYF
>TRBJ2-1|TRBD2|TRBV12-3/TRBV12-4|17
CASSLGLAGGGPDEQFF
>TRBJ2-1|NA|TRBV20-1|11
CSAGRGNEQFF
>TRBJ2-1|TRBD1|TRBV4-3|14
CASSPTGGYNEQFF
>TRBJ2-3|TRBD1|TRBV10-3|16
CAIRNGTGGGTDTQYF
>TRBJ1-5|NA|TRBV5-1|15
CASSLVSGMNQPQHF
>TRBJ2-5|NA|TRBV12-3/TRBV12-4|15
CASRDPRDPKETQYF
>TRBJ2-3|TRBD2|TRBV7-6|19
CASNPRPRTSGRALDTQYF
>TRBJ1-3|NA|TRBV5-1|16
CASSFQPPGSGNTIYF
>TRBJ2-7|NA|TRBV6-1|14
CASRDRDGGYEQYF
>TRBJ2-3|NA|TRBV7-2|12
CASSPNPATQYF
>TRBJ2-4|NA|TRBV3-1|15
CASSQVEGAKNIQYF
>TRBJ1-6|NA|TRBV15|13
CATSRDTRSPLHF
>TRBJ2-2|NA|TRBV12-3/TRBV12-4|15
CASSFGGAPTGELFF
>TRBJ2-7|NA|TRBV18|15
CASSPRGSSGNEQYF
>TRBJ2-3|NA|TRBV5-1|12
CASRDSTDKQYF
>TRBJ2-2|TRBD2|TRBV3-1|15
CASSPPTSGGGELFF
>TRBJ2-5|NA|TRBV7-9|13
CASSSRRQETQYF
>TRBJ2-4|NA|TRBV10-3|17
CAISELAQGRAKNIQYF
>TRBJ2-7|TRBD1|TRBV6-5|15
CASSYRGQGSYEQYF
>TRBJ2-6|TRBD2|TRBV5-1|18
CASSLPLAGVSGANVLTF
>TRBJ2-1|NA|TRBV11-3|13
CASSLDLRNEQFF
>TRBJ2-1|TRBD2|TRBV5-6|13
CASSLEGGGEQFF
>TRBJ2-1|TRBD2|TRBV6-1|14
CASGGTNSYNEQFF
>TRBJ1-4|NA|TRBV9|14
CASSVGAKAEKLFF
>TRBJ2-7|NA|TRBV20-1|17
CSARDEHQGRATYEQYF